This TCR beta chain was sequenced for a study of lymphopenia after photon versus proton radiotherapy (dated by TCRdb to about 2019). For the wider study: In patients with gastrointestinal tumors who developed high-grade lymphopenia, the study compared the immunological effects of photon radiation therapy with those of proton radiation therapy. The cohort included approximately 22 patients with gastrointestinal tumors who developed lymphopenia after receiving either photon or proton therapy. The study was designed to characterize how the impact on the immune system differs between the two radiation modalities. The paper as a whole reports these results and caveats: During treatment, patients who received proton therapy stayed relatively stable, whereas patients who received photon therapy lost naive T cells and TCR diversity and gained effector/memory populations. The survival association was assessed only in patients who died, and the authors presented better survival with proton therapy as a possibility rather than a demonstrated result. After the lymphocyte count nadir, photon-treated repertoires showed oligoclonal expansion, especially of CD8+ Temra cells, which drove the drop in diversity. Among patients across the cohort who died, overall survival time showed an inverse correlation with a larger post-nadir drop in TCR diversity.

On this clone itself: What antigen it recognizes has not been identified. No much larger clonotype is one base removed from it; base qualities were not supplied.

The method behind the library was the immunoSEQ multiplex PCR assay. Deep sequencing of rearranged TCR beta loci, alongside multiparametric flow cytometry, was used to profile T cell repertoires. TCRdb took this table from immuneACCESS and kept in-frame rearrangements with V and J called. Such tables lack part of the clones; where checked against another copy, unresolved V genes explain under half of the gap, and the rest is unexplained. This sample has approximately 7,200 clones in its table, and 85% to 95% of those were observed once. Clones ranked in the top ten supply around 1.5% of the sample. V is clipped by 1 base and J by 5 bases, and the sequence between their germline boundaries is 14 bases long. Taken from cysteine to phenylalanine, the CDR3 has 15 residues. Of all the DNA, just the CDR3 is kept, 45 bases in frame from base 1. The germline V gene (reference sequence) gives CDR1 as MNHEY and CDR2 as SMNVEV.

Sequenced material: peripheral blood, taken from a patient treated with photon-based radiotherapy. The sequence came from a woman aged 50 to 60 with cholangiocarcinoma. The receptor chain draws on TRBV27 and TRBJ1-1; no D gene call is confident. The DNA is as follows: TGTGCCAGCAGTTTATTTTCCCCTCTCGGGACTGAAGCTTTCTTT. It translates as CASSLFSPLGTEAFF.